These T cell receptor beta chains were read from a single sample in a study of PD-L1 blockade in urothelial cancer. The protocol was immunoSEQ multiplex PCR, while the TCRdb copy is restricted to in-frame clones and leaves out a portion. The table has some 84,000 clones, 87% seen once. Material: PBMCs, obtained around atezolizumab (anti-PD-L1) treatment. The receptors shown here come from a woman aged 70-85 years with urothelial cancer. The CDR3 runs from the conserved cysteine through the conserved F or W. Fields, in order: V gene, clone size, D gene, J gene, CDR3 DNA, CDR3 protein. A D gene is named only where the DNA matches it firmly. The size of a clone is reported for some rows only, either as once, few or many, or as a class for expanded clones.

TRBV15,.,TRBD1,TRBJ2-7,TGTGCCACCAGCGGGGCCGGGACAGGGGTCGACGAGCAGTACTTC,CATSGAGTGVDEQYF
TRBV5-1,.,TRBD1,TRBJ1-2,TGCGCCAGCAGCTTGGGATTACCAGGGGGTGGCTACACCTTC,CASSLGLPGGGYTF
TRBV5-5,.,TRBD1,TRBJ1-4,TGTGCCAGCAGCTTTGGTGGAGCAGGGGGGCTGATCGGTGAAAAACTGTTTTTT,CASSFGGAGGLIGEKLFF
TRBV27,.,TRBD1,TRBJ2-5,TGTGCCAGTGGACAGGCCCAAGAGACCCAGTACTTC,CASGQAQETQYF
TRBV7-8,.,TRBD2,TRBJ2-7,TGTGCCAGCAGCCCCCGGCCACAACGGGGACTAGCGGGACGCTACGAGCAGTACTTC,CASSPRPQRGLAGRYEQYF
TRBV5-1,.,.,TRBJ2-1,TGCGCCAGCAGCTTGAGCGTAGACTACAATGAGCAGTTCTTC,CASSLSVDYNEQFF
TRBV2,.,TRBD2,TRBJ2-2,TGTGCCAGCAGTGATTCTCGTTCGTGGGAGGGGAACACCGGGGAGCTGTTTTTT,CASSDSRSWEGNTGELFF
TRBV9,.,TRBD2,TRBJ2-1,TGTGCCAGCAGCGCCAGCACCGGGACAGGGGTCGGGACTAGCGGGGCTGAGCAGTTCTTC,CASSASTGTGVGTSGAEQFF
TRBV5-6,.,.,TRBJ1-1,TGTGCCAGCAGCTTGGCAGGGATTGATGCTTTCTTT,CASSLAGIDAFF
TRBV4-2,.,TRBD2,TRBJ2-5,TGTGCCAGCAGCCCCGGACTAGCGGGGCAAGAGACCCAGTACTTC,CASSPGLAGQETQYF
TRBV30,.,.,TRBJ2-7,TGTGCCTGGAGCCAGAATAACGAGCAGTACTTC,CAWSQNNEQYF
TRBV19,.,TRBD1,TRBJ1-3,TGTGCCAGTGGCACAGGGGCTGCTGGAAACACCATATATTTT,CASGTGAAGNTIYF
TRBV5-1,.,.,TRBJ2-3,TGCGCCAGCAGGGAGACAGGAGCTAGCACAGATACGCAGTATTTT,CASRETGASTDTQYF
TRBV4-2,.,.,TRBJ2-1,TGTGCCAGCAGCCAAGAAGCGGGCCTCTACAATGAGCAGTTCTTC,CASSQEAGLYNEQFF
TRBV9,few,.,TRBJ1-1,TGTGCCAGCAGCGTAGCACAGGCCGGCACTGAAGCTTTCTTT,CASSVAQAGTEAFF
TRBV6-5,.,TRBD1,TRBJ1-4,TGTGCCAGCAGTTACGGGGGACAGCGAGAAAAACTGTTTTTT,CASSYGGQREKLFF
TRBV30,.,TRBD1,TRBJ1-2,TGTGCCTGGAGCCAAAACAGGGGTTATGGCTACACCTTC,CAWSQNRGYGYTF
TRBV18,.,TRBD1,TRBJ1-1,TGTGCCAGCTCACCGGACAGGGCGGATGAAGCTTTCTTT,CASSPDRADEAFF
TRBV6-5,.,.,TRBJ1-2,TGTGCCAGCAGTTACTCGTTAAACTATGGCTACACCTTC,CASSYSLNYGYTF
TRBV4-3,.,.,TRBJ1-1,TGCGCCAGCAGCCAAGGAGCAAGGGGGTCTGAAGCTTTCTTT,CASSQGARGSEAFF
TRBV5-4,.,.,TRBJ2-1,TGTGCCAGCAGCTCACGACAGGTGGCGACGAATGAGCAGTTCTTC,CASSSRQVATNEQFF
TRBV27,.,TRBD1,TRBJ2-1,TGTGCCAGCGCCCGGGGGACAGGGTATGAGCAGTTCTTC,CASARGTGYEQFF
TRBV6-1,.,TRBD1,TRBJ1-1,TGTGCCAGCATCAGGGGGATGAACACTGAAGCTTTCTTT,CASIRGMNTEAFF
TRBV2,few,TRBD1,TRBJ2-7,TGTGCCAGCAGTGAAGGGGTGCCAGGGGGCACCGAGCAGTACTTC,CASSEGVPGGTEQYF
TRBV7-2,few,TRBD2,TRBJ2-5,TGTGCCAGCAGCCGCCGGGGGGAGGCCCAAGAGACCCAGTACTTC,CASSRRGEAQETQYF
TRBV15,.,.,TRBJ1-4,TGTGCCACCAGCAGAGAACAAGGGAGTGAAAAACTGTTTTTT,CATSREQGSEKLFF
TRBV7-8,.,.,TRBJ2-7,TGTGCCAGCAGCTTAGCAGGAGGCGGAGGGATGACCTACGAGCAGTACTTC,CASSLAGGGGMTYEQYF
TRBV30,.,.,TRBJ2-5,TGTGCCTGGGAGGGAGGGGGGGGAGGCCAAGAGACCCAGTACTTC,CAWEGGGGGQETQYF
TRBV9,.,TRBD1,TRBJ2-5,TGTGCCAGCAGCGTAGACCGGGACAGGGTAGAGACCCAGTACTTC,CASSVDRDRVETQYF
TRBV5-1,.,.,TRBJ2-1,TGCGCCAGCAGCCGCTCGTACGGGACAGGGTTTCGGGAGGGATCCTACAATGAGCAGTTCTTC,CASSRSYGTGFREGSYNEQFF
TRBV10-1,.,.,TRBJ2-1,TGCGCCAGCAGTGAGTCGAGTAGCAGTGATTTCAATGAGCAGTTCTTC,CASSESSSSDFNEQFF
TRBV7-3,.,TRBD1,TRBJ1-2,TGTGCCAGCAGCTGGGACAGGGGCGGGTATGGCTACACCTTC,CASSWDRGGYGYTF
TRBV10-3,.,.,TRBJ2-2,TGTGCCATCAGTGAGGGATGGGGCAGGGCAGTCGCGAACACCGGGGAGCTGTTTTTT,CAISEGWGRAVANTGELFF
TRBV28,.,.,TRBJ2-7,TGTGCCAGCAATGCGAAGGGGGTAACCTACGAGCAGTACTTC,CASNAKGVTYEQYF
TRBV14,.,.,TRBJ1-2,TGTGCCAGCAGCCAAGACGGCAGGGGTAACTATGGCTACACCTTC,CASSQDGRGNYGYTF
TRBV7-2,many,TRBD1,TRBJ1-4,TGTGCCAGCAGCCCGGACAGGGCGGGTGAAAAACTGTTTTTT,CASSPDRAGEKLFF
TRBV5-1,.,TRBD1,TRBJ2-5,TGCGCCAGCAGCTTGGCAGTGGGACAGGGTCAGGAGACCCAGTACTTC,CASSLAVGQGQETQYF
TRBV9,.,TRBD1,TRBJ1-1,TGTGCCAGCAGCGGACCGACAGGGGGCGCGGACACTGAAGCTTTCTTT,CASSGPTGGADTEAFF
TRBV5-1,once,.,TRBJ1-5,TGCGCCAGCAGCTTGCAGGGGCGACAGCCCCAGCATTTT,CASSLQGRQPQHF
TRBV7-9,.,TRBD1,TRBJ2-2,TGTGCCAGCAGCTACGGGACAGCCGGGGAGCTGTTTTTT,CASSYGTAGELFF
TRBV15,.,.,TRBJ2-1,TGTGCCACCAGCAGAGATTGGGGGGCGGGAGCCACATGGGTGCAGTTCTTC,CATSRDWGAGATWVQFF
TRBV9,.,.,TRBJ1-2,TGTGCCAGCAGCGCTCAGGGATATGGCTACACCTTC,CASSAQGYGYTF
TRBV6-1,.,TRBD2,TRBJ2-2,TGTGCCAGCAGTGAAGGGGCTAGCGGGGGGCTGAACACCGGGGAGCTGTTTTTT,CASSEGASGGLNTGELFF
TRBV6-5,.,.,TRBJ1-2,TGTGCCAGCAGGGATAGAGGGGGATCTGGCTACACCTTC,CASRDRGGSGYTF
TRBV11-3,.,TRBD2,TRBJ2-2,TGTGCCAGCAGCTTGGACCCGGGACTAGCGGATACCGGGGAGCTGTTTTTT,CASSLDPGLADTGELFF
TRBV7-9,.,.,TRBJ2-3,TGTGCCAGCAGCCCCCCCGGGGGCACAGATACGCAGTATTTT,CASSPPGGTDTQYF
TRBV7-2,.,.,TRBJ2-1,TGTGCCAGCAGCTTAGCAGCAGGGAACTACAATGAGCAGTTCTTC,CASSLAAGNYNEQFF
TRBV6-5,.,TRBD1,TRBJ2-7,TGTGCCAGCAGGAGGGGGCGCGACGAGCAGTACTTC,CASRRGRDEQYF
TRBV18,.,.,TRBJ2-4,TGTGCCAGCTCACCCCAGGGGGACTCCAAAAACATTCAGTACTTC,CASSPQGDSKNIQYF
TRBV29-1,.,TRBD1,TRBJ1-2,TGCAGCGTTGTGGGATCCACAGGGGCCGCGTATGGCTACACCTTC,CSVVGSTGAAYGYTF
TRBV5-6,.,TRBD1,TRBJ1-1,TGTGCCAGCAGCCCAACAGGGGCGAACACTGAAGCTTTCTTT,CASSPTGANTEAFF
TRBV28,.,TRBD2,TRBJ2-1,TGTGCCACCATTCTAGCGGGAGGCTACAATGAGCAGTTCTTC,CATILAGGYNEQFF
TRBV5-4,.,.,TRBJ2-5,TGTGCCAGCAGCTTGCGGCGGCAATACCAAGAGACCCAGTACTTC,CASSLRRQYQETQYF
TRBV27,.,TRBD2,TRBJ2-1,TGTGCCAGCAGTCCCATATCTAGCGGGAGGGCAAATGAGCAGTTCTTC,CASSPISSGRANEQFF
TRBV27,once,TRBD1,TRBJ1-4,TGTGCCAGCAGTTATACTCGGGACAGAACGGCGAATGAAAAACTGTTTTTT,CASSYTRDRTANEKLFF
TRBV28,.,TRBD1,TRBJ1-4,TGTGCCAGCAGACCGGGACAGGGTAATGAAAAACTGTTTTTT,CASRPGQGNEKLFF
TRBV6-5,.,.,TRBJ1-2,TGTGCCAGCAGAAGACAGAGTCTTAACTATGGCTACACCTTC,CASRRQSLNYGYTF
TRBV2,.,.,TRBJ1-5,TGTGCCAGCACGTGGGGCCTTGGCAATCAGCCCCAGCATTTT,CASTWGLGNQPQHF
TRBV2,.,TRBD2,TRBJ2-5,TGTGCCAGCAGTGTAGGACTAGCGGGGGGTGAGACCCAGTACTTC,CASSVGLAGGETQYF